The TCR beta chain under discussion was sequenced for a study of blood T cell repertoires in COVID-19. Clones were read by immunoSEQ multiplex PCR, and TCRdb kept only the in-frame ones, dropping some. The data hold about 30,000 clones, with roughly 85% observed a single time. The V and J ends lost 2 bases and 11 bases, in that order; junction bases with no gene match: 6. Germline V CDR1 and CDR2: ENHRY, SYGVKD. The CDR3 consists of 13 residues. This receptor was taken from a man at least 80 years old with active COVID-19. Sequences were obtained from peripheral blood. The chain is built from TRBV10-3 and TRBJ2-7, with 10 bases identical to TRBD1. In nucleotides, the CDR3 is TGTGCCATCAGTGAGCGGGACAGGGGCCCCGAGTACTTC. It codes for CAISERDRGPEYF.